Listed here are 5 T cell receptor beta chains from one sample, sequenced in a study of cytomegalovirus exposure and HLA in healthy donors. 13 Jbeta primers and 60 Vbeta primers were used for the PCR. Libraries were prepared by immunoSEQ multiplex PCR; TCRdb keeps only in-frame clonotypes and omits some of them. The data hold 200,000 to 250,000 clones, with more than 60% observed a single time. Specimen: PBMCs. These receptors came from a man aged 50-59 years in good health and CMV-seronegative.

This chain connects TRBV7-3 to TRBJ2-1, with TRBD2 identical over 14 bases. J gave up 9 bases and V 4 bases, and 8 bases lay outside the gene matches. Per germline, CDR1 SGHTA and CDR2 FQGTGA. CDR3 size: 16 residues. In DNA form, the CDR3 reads TGTGCCAGCAGCTGGGGGACTAGCGGGAGATTTGGTGAGCAGTTCTTC. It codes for CASSWGTSGRFGEQFF.

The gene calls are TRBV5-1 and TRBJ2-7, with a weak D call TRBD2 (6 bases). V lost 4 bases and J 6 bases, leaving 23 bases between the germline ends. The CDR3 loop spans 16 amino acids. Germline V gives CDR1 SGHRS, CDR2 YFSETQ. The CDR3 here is CASSQLTGTQLLEQYF. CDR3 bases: TGCGCCAGCAGCCAGCTAACCGGGACTCAATTGCTCGAGCAGTACTTC.

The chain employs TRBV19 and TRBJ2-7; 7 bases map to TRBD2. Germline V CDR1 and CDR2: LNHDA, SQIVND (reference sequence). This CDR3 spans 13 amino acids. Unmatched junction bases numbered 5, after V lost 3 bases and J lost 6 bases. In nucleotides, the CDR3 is TGTGCCAGTAGTATCGGCGGGAGAGGCGAGCAGTACTTC. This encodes CASSIGGRGEQYF.

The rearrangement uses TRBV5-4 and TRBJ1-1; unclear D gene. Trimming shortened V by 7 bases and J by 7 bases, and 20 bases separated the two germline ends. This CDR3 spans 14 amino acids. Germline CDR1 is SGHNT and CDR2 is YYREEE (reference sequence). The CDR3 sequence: CASGTSGGTIEAFF. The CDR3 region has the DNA TGTGCCAGCGGAACGAGCGGAGGCACCATTGAAGCTTTCTTT.

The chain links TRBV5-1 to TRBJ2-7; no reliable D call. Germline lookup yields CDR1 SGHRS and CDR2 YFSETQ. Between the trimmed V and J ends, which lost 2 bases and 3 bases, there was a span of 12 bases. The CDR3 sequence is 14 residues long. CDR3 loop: CASSFSSWSYEQYF. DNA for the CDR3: TGCGCCAGCAGCTTTTCCTCTTGGAGCTACGAGCAGTACTTC.